Presented here are 3 T cell receptor beta chains from one specimen sequenced in a study of radiation and T cells in renal cell carcinoma (dated by TCRdb to about 2020). The library was generated by the immunoSEQ multiplex PCR assay. This is the immuneACCESS table as TCRdb keeps it, with only in-frame sequences that have V and J called. A part of the clones is gone; compared with another copy, unresolved V genes explain less than half, and the rest is unexplained. The sample table records roughly 78,000 clones; around 80% of these occur just once. The top ten constitute roughly 6% of the sample. The time point label here, explained by the study, means: blood 2 weeks post-SBRT. Sample treatment or condition, as interpreted from the label and publication: 15 Gy SBRT to primary tumor, nephrectomy 4 weeks later. Sequences were derived from blood, sampled from a patient whose treatment included radiotherapy and nephrectomy. The source is a man in his 60s with renal cell carcinoma.

This clone was counted a few times. V gene TRBV5-5 combines with J gene TRBJ2-2, with 8 bases fitting TRBD2. V lost 5 bases and J lost 4; bases outside the gene matches: 4. CDR3 length: 14 residues. Germline V CDR1 and CDR2: SGHKS, YYEKEE (reference sequence). The CDR3: CASRQLAATGELFF. The CDR3, as DNA: TGTGCCAGCAGACAACTAGCGGCCACCGGGGAGCTGTTTTTT.

CDR3 residues: CASSRGGTHTGELFF. The DNA for the CDR3 is TGTGCCAGCAGCAGAGGGGGCACCCACACCGGGGAGCTGTTTTTT. This sequence joins TRBV9 and TRBJ2-2, with TRBD1 matching 7 bases. This CDR3 is 15 amino acids long. In germline, CDR1 is SGDLS, CDR2 YYNGEE. The ends lost 4 bases at V and 3 bases at J; junction bases unmatched: 6.

The chain is built from TRBV7-2 and TRBJ2-7, with D unclear. Per the germline V gene, CDR1 is SGHTA and CDR2 is FQGNSA. V was shortened by 2 bases and J by 3 bases, with 23 bases between the two germline ends. This CDR3 comprises 18 residues. The CDR3 bases are TGTGCCAGCAGCTTAAAGTTAGGAAGCTGGGCCCTGAACTACGAGCAGTACTTC. Translated, it gives CASSLKLGSWALNYEQYF.